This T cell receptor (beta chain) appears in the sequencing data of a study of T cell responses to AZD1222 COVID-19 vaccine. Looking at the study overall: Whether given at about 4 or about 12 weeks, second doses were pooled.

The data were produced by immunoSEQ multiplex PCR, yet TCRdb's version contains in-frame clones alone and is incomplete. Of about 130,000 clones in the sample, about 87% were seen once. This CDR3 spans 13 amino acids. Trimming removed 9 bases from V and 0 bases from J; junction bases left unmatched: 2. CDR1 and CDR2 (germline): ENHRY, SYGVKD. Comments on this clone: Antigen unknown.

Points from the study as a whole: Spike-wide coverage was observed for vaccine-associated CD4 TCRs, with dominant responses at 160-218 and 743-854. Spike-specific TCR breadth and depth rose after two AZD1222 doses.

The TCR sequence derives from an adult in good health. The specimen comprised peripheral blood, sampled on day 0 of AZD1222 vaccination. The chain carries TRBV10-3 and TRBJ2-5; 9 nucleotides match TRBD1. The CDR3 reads CAIGQGNQETQYF. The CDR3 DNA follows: TGTGCCATAGGACAGGGGAACCAAGAGACCCAGTACTTC.